These 28 T cell receptor beta chains originate from one sample sequenced in a study of blood T cell repertoires in COVID-19. Method: immunoSEQ multiplex PCR; TCRdb's copy keeps in-frame clones and lacks some. The sample consists of fewer than 300,000 clones, about 89% of them appearing once. The specimen was peripheral blood. The receptors were sampled from a woman in her 30s with COVID-19, enrolled during active disease.

The chain links TRBV29-1 to TRBJ1-1, with D possibly matching TRBD1 (6 bases). Germline values: CDR1 SQVTM, CDR2 ANQGSEA. Trimming took 6 bases from V and 3 from J, leaving 14 bases between them. The CDR3 loop spans 13 amino acids. CDR3 residues: CSVATGGDTEAFF. CDR3 nucleotides: TGCAGCGTAGCGACAGGAGGAGACACTGAAGCTTTCTTT. Variable domain in full (rest from reference TRBV29-1 and TRBJ1-1): SAVISQKPSRDICQRGTSLTIQCQVDSQVTMMFWYRQQPGQSLTLIATANQGSEATYESGFVIDKFPISRPNLTFSTLTVSNMSPEDSSIYLCSVATGGDTEAFFGQGTRLTVV.

This chain joins TRBV6-5 and TRBJ1-1; 8 bases agree with TRBD1. Looked up from germline, CDR1 is MNHEY and CDR2 is SVGAGI. The trim removed 11 bases at V and 4 bases at J, leaving 12 bases unmatched. The CDR3 is 14 amino acids. The CDR3 nucleotides are TGTGCCGCCCAGTTGGACAGGGTGGGCACTGAAGCTTTCTTT. Translating gives CAAQLDRVGTEAFF.

This clone has a handful of counts. V usage is TRBV7-9 and J usage is TRBJ1-1; tentatively, D is TRBD1 (5 bases). Germline-derived CDR1 and CDR2 are SEHNR and FQNEAQ (reference sequence). V was cut by 2 bases and J by 0 bases, with 10 bases left in between. CDR3 length equals 15 residues. The chain's CDR3 is CASSLSTAMNTEAFF. Here the CDR3 DNA reads TGTGCCAGCAGCTTATCGACAGCGATGAACACTGAAGCTTTCTTT.

In DNA, the CDR3 is TGTGCCAGCAGTGAAACTAGCGCTTACTACAATGAGCAGTTCTTC. Protein sequence: CASSETSAYYNEQFF. The V and J genes are TRBV2 and TRBJ2-1, with 7 positions matching TRBD2. The CDR3 has 15 residues. Germline-derived CDR1 and CDR2 are SNHLY and FYNNEI. V lost 2 bases, J lost 3 bases, and 4 bases stayed unmatched. Drawing the rest from reference TRBV2 and TRBJ2-1, the complete variable domain is EPEVTQTPSHQVTQMGQEVILRCVPISNHLYFYWYRQILGQKVEFLVSFYNNEISEKSEIFDDQFSVERPDGSNFTLKIRSTKLEDSAMYFCASSETSAYYNEQFFGPGTRLTVL.

The rearrangement joins TRBV7-8 to TRBJ1-1; D perhaps matches TRBD1 (5 bases). The length of the CDR3 is 14 residues. V was clipped by 5 bases and J by 3 bases, with 13 bases between them. Germline assignment: CDR1 SGHVS and CDR2 FQNEAQ. The CDR3 coding sequence is TGTGCCAGCAGCCCCGGCGGGGGTTACACTGAAGCTTTCTTT. It encodes CASSPGGGYTEAFF.

The chain recombines TRBV7-2 with TRBJ2-2; D is unclear. CDR1 and CDR2 (germline): SGHTA, FQGNSA. The CDR3 spans 14 residues. Trimming left V 8 bases short and J 3 bases short, with 13 bases between. The CDR3, as DNA: TGTGCCAGCCGATCGGAGCCCCACACCGGGGAGCTGTTTTTT. Protein product: CASRSEPHTGELFF.

This chain uses TRBV6-6 with TRBJ1-2, with 9 bases identical to TRBD1. Unmatched junction bases numbered 11, after V lost 2 bases and J lost 7 bases. The CDR3 is 16 amino acids. Per germline, CDR1 MNHNY and CDR2 SVGAGI (reference sequence). The CDR3, as DNA: TGTGCCAGCAGTTACGTCACTGGGACAGGGTCTTCTGGCTACACCTTC. Amino acid sequence: CASSYVTGTGSSGYTF.

The chain links TRBV7-2 to TRBJ2-7; TRBD2 aligns across 12 bases. V was clipped by 3 bases and J by 0 bases; unmatched bases: 6. This CDR3 spans 17 amino acids. Germline CDR1 is SGHTA and CDR2 is FQGNSA. Here the CDR3 DNA reads TGTGCCAGCAGCTTCCATCTAGCGGGAGGGCCCTCCTACGAGCAGTACTTC. Protein product: CASSFHLAGGPSYEQYF. The variable domain in full, completed from reference TRBV7-2 and TRBJ2-7, reads GAGVSQSPSNKVTEKGKDVELRCDPISGHTALYWYRQSLGQGLEFLIYFQGNSAPDKSGLPSDRFSAERTGGSVSTLTIQRTQQEDSAVYLCASSFHLAGGPSYEQYFGPGTRLTVT.

The V call is TRBV27, the J call TRBJ2-1, with TRBD1 identical over 7 bases. V gave up 6 bases and J gave up 4 bases; unmatched junction bases: 3. The CDR3 contains 13 residues. Germline assignment: CDR1 MNHEY and CDR2 SMNVEV (reference sequence). CDR3 in amino acids: CASSPDRYNEQFF. CDR3 DNA sequence: TGTGCCAGCAGCCCGGACAGGTACAATGAGCAGTTCTTC.

The J gene is TRBJ2-7, the V gene TRBV29-1, with D tentatively TRBD2 (6 bases). Trimming cost V 5 bases and J 5 bases, with 13 bases left between them. The CDR3 totals 12 residues. Germline-derived CDR1 and CDR2 are SQVTM and ANQGSEA. The CDR3 sequence: CSVKGTGDEQYF. CDR3 in DNA: TGCAGCGTTAAGGGGACTGGAGACGAGCAGTACTTC.

The gene calls are TRBV19 and TRBJ2-2, with 8 bases fitting TRBD2. The CDR3 extends over 15 amino acids. The J segment lost 6 bases and the V segment lost 6 bases, leaving 9 bases of the junction unmatched. Germline CDR1 is LNHDA and CDR2 is SQIVND (reference sequence). This CDR3 reads CASSPGTRYSGELFF. The CDR3 region has the DNA TGTGCCAGTAGCCCCGGGACTAGGTATTCCGGGGAGCTGTTTTTT. Full variable domain (rest looked up from reference TRBV19 and TRBJ2-2): DGGITQSPKYLFRKEGQNVTLSCEQNLNHDAMYWYRQDPGQGLRLIYYSQIVNDFQKGDIAEGYSVSREKKESFPLTVTSAQKNPTAFYLCASSPGTRYSGELFFGEGSRLTVL.

CDR3 loop: CASSPRDRGNSPLHF. CDR3 DNA sequence: TGTGCCAGCAGTCCTCGGGACAGGGGGAATTCACCCCTCCACTTT. This chain links TRBV27 with TRBJ1-6, with 11 bases lining up with TRBD1. The CDR3 sequence is 15 residues long. Germline CDR1 reads MNHEY; CDR2 reads SMNVEV (reference sequence). The V gene end was trimmed by 5 bases and the J gene end by 7 bases; junction bases not matched to a gene: 4.

The J gene is TRBJ2-7, the V gene TRBV7-2; TRBD1 is a possible D gene (6 bases). The V end was cut by 5 bases, the J end by 5 bases, with 16 bases between. CDR3 size: 14 residues. The germline gives CDR1 SGHTA, CDR2 FQGNSA. CDR3 nucleotides: TGTGCCAGCAGCGGGCCCGGGACAAGAAACGAGCAGTACTTC. Amino acids: CASSGPGTRNEQYF.

This clone was observed once. The chain is built from TRBV4-2 and TRBJ1-5; D ambiguous. The V and J ends lost 3 bases and 7 bases respectively, with 13 bases between them. The germline CDR1 and CDR2 sequences are LGHNA and YNFKEQ. CDR3 length: 14 residues. The CDR3 sequence is CASSQAQNRQPQHF. CDR3 bases: TGTGCCAGCAGCCAGGCACAGAATCGGCAGCCCCAGCATTTT.

The V and J genes are TRBV5-6 and TRBJ1-2; unclear D gene. The germline V gene encodes CDR1 SGHDT and CDR2 YYEEEE. Trimming pared 0 bases from V and 0 bases from J, leaving 6 bases between. There are 14 residues in the CDR3. The CDR3 spells CASSLVSANYGYTF. In DNA form, the CDR3 reads TGTGCCAGCAGCTTGGTGTCGGCTAACTATGGCTACACCTTC. The whole variable domain, remainder taken from reference TRBV5-6 and TRBJ1-2, is DAGVTQSPTHLIKTRGQQVTLRCSPKSGHDTVSWYQQALGQGPQFIFQYYEEEERQRGNFPDRFSGHQFPNYSSELNVNALLLGDSALYLCASSLVSANYGYTFGSGTRLTVV.

The chain employs TRBV2 and TRBJ2-7; D unclear. Looked up from germline, CDR1 is SNHLY and CDR2 is FYNNEI. Trimming removed 7 bases at V and 1 base at J, with 14 bases between. CDR3 length: 14 residues. The CDR3 DNA reads as TGTGCCAGCAACGCCCCGGGTCCTTCCTACGAGCAGTACTTC. Its translation is CASNAPGPSYEQYF.

The J gene is TRBJ1-2, the V gene TRBV19; TRBD1 matches 9 bases. CDR3 size: 15 residues. CDR1 is LNHDA, CDR2 SQIVND, per germline (reference sequence). Germline trimming cut 8 bases from V and 8 bases from J; bases unmatched to any gene: 15. CDR3 amino acids: CASLPLGTGGDGYTF. The CDR3, as DNA: TGTGCCAGTCTCCCTCTGGGAACAGGGGGCGACGGCTACACCTTC.

The chain combines TRBV4-1 with TRBJ1-2; the D gene is possibly TRBD1 (5 bases). CDR3 length: 14 residues. Trimming removed 0 bases from V and 8 bases from J, with 13 bases in between. Germline CDR1 and CDR2: MGHRA and YSYEKL. As DNA, the CDR3 is TGCGCCAGCAGCCAAGAGGGCAGGGTTTGGGGCTACACCTTC. Amino acid sequence: CASSQEGRVWGYTF.

The rearrangement links TRBV5-6 to TRBJ2-1, with D tentatively TRBD2 (5 bases). Germline assignment: CDR1 SGHDT and CDR2 YYEEEE. V was shortened by 4 bases and J by 12 bases, with 26 bases between the two germline ends. The CDR3 covers 16 residues. Here the CDR3 reads CASSLAPRGRDLVQFF. CDR3 nucleotides: TGTGCCAGCAGCCTAGCCCCCCGGGGTAGGGATCTCGTGCAGTTCTTC.

This clone has only a few counts. The chain couples TRBV7-8 to TRBJ2-2, with 8 nucleotides matching TRBD2. In germline, CDR1 is SGHVS, CDR2 FQNEAQ. The CDR3 sequence is 15 residues long. Trimming cost V 6 bases and J 3 bases; bases outside gene matches: 6. This CDR3 is CASRPLAEHTGELFF. The CDR3, as DNA: TGTGCCAGCAGACCACTAGCGGAGCACACCGGGGAGCTGTTTTTT.

The chain has TRBV6-1 and TRBJ1-2, with TRBD1 as a possible D gene (6 bases). With 3 bases removed from V and 8 bases from J, the gap between germline ends came to 10 bases. Looked up from germline, CDR1 is MNHNS and CDR2 is SASEGT. The CDR3 is made up of 12 amino acids. The CDR3 loop reads CASSDRGWGYTF. The CDR3 DNA is TGTGCCAGCAGTGACAGGGGATGGGGCTACACCTTC.

The rearrangement links TRBV2 to TRBJ1-1; possible D gene TRBD1, 6 bases. Germline loops: CDR1 SNHLY, CDR2 FYNNEI. The CDR3 is made up of 15 amino acids. V shed 6 bases and J shed 0 bases, with 14 bases lying between them. The CDR3 region is CASSMDSSMNTEAFF. The CDR3 nucleotides are TGTGCCAGCAGCATGGACAGTTCAATGAACACTGAAGCTTTCTTT.

The rearrangement links TRBV5-8 to TRBJ1-1; D unclear. Germline values: CDR1 SGHTS, CDR2 YDEGEE. V lost 2 bases, J lost 0 bases, and 8 bases lay in between. This CDR3 has 14 residues. The CDR3 loop reads CASSFDTMNTEAFF. The CDR3 DNA reads TGTGCCAGCAGCTTCGACACCATGAACACTGAAGCTTTCTTT.

The chain uses TRBV15 and TRBJ2-7, with 8 positions matching TRBD1. Germline loops: CDR1 LNHNV, CDR2 YYDKDF (reference sequence). This CDR3 is 20 amino acids long. The V and J ends lost 8 bases and 1 base, in that order; junction bases with no gene match: 25. The CDR3 DNA is TGTGCCACCGGACAGGGTAATATTGGTTCGGATGGCGCCGTTTCCTACGAGCAGTACTTC. Protein product: CATGQGNIGSDGAVSYEQYF.

This sequence joins TRBV4-1 and TRBJ1-3; 7 bases match TRBD1. CDR3 length equals 16 residues. The germline CDR1 and CDR2 sequences are MGHRA and YSYEKL. With V trimmed by 1 base and J by 0 bases, 3 bases remained unmatched. The CDR3 DNA reads as TGCGCCAGCAGCCAAGGGACAGGTTCCTCTGGAAACACCATATATTTT. Residues: CASSQGTGSSGNTIYF.

The rearrangement uses TRBV24-1 and TRBJ2-2, with 10 bases aligning to TRBD2. The CDR3 runs 18 residues. V was pared by 5 bases and J by 0 bases, with 8 bases of the junction left unmatched. Germline-derived CDR1 and CDR2 are KGHDR and SFDVKD. CDR3 bases: TGTGCCACCAGTGTCAAGGTAGCGGGAGGACCGAACACCGGGGAGCTGTTTTTT. This gives the protein CATSVKVAGGPNTGELFF.

This chain uses TRBV27 with TRBJ1-6; no clear D gene. CDR3 length: 18 amino acids. Trimming cost V 3 bases and J 5 bases, with 20 bases left between them. The germline gives CDR1 MNHEY, CDR2 SMNVEV (reference sequence). This CDR3 reads CASSLVSGGWVDNSPLHF. The CDR3 bases are TGTGCCAGCAGTTTGGTGTCAGGTGGTTGGGTAGATAATTCACCCCTCCACTTT.

The chain carries TRBV30 and TRBJ1-4; D is unresolved. The CDR3 spans 13 residues. Germline V lookup: CDR1 GTSNPN, CDR2 SVGIG (reference sequence). Trimming removed 0 bases from V and 8 bases from J, with 10 bases in between. The CDR3 region is CAWSVRWSEKLFF. The CDR3, as DNA: TGTGCCTGGAGTGTCCGGTGGTCAGAAAAACTGTTTTTT. Drawing the rest from reference TRBV30 and TRBJ1-4, the complete variable domain is SQTIHQWPATLVQPVGSPLSLECTVEGTSNPNLYWYRQAAGRGLQLLFYSVGIGQISSEVPQNLSASRPQDRQFILSSKKLLLSDSGFYLCAWSVRWSEKLFFGSGTQLSVL.